The 16 T cell receptor beta chains reported below all come from one sample, sequenced in a study of blood T cell repertoires in COVID-19. The data were produced by immunoSEQ multiplex PCR, yet TCRdb's version contains in-frame clones alone and is incomplete. Found here are 20,000 to 25,000 clones, 83% of them singletons; the top ten hold around 46%. Source material: peripheral blood. These receptor sequences come from a man between 65 and 85 years old with acute or convalescent COVID-19.

The J gene is TRBJ2-6, the V gene TRBV19; TRBD2 aligns across 7 bases. Germline V gives CDR1 LNHDA, CDR2 SQIVND (reference sequence). The CDR3 sequence is 16 residues long. V shed 3 bases and J 4 bases; nucleotides not matched to a gene: 6. The CDR3 region is CASSITSATGANVLTF. The CDR3 DNA sequence: TGTGCCAGTAGTATTACTAGCGCGACCGGGGCCAACGTCCTGACTTTC.

The chain uses TRBV6-4 and TRBJ1-2; D not resolved. This CDR3 spans 12 amino acids. Germline V lookup: CDR1 MRHNA, CDR2 SNTAGT. V was clipped by 5 bases and J by 5 bases, with 9 bases between them. The CDR3 region is CASSSTGYGYTF. The CDR3, as DNA: TGTGCCAGCAGTTCTACGGGGTATGGCTACACCTTC.

The chain employs TRBV11-2 and TRBJ2-1; 9 bases are shared with TRBD2. The CDR3 extends over 15 amino acids. Germline CDR1 reads SGHAT; CDR2 reads FQNNGV. J lost 4 bases, V lost 4 bases, and 5 bases had no gene match. This CDR3 is CASSSIAGEYNEQFF. The CDR3 region has the DNA TGTGCCAGCAGCTCGATAGCGGGAGAGTACAATGAGCAGTTCTTC.

This clone was counted a single time. The CDR3 protein is CASSLKGARGTTEAFF. The CDR3 nucleotides read TGTGCCAGCAGCCTGAAAGGGGCCAGGGGGACCACTGAAGCTTTCTTT. This chain connects TRBV21-1 to TRBJ1-1; TRBD1 is the table's D call, not checked against the DNA. TRBV21-1 is designated a pseudogene. This CDR3 spans 16 amino acids.

Comments on this clone: Different DNA sequences within this sample yield the same CDR3. The chain is built from TRBV9 and TRBJ1-5; possible D gene TRBD1, 6 bases. CDR3 length equals 14 residues. V lost 0 bases and J lost 5, with 9 bases in between. Germline V gene data show CDR1 as SGDLS and CDR2 as YYNGEE. The CDR3, as DNA: TGTGCCAGCAGCGTAGGGGGGCAAGATCAGCCCCAGCATTTT. Protein product: CASSVGGQDQPQHF.

The count of this clone is one. V gene TRBV5-1 combines with J gene TRBJ1-3, with D uncertain. V was clipped by 0 bases and J by 2 bases, with 6 bases between them. CDR1 is SGHRS and CDR2 is YFSETQ in the germline V gene. The CDR3 runs 14 residues. The CDR3 DNA follows: TGCGCCAGCAGCTTGGGTCCAGCTGGAAACACCATATATTTT. Its translation is CASSLGPAGNTIYF. Together with reference TRBV5-1 and TRBJ1-3, the CDR3 gives the full variable domain: KAGVTQTPRYLIKTRGQQVTLSCSPISGHRSVSWYQQTPGQGLQFLFEYFSETQRNKGNFPGRFSGRQFSNSRSEMNVSTLELGDSALYLCASSLGPAGNTIYFGEGSWLTVV.

The CDR3 region has the DNA TGCGCCAGCAGCGGAACAGGGAGGGGGAACTATGGCTACACCTTC. Residues: CASSGTGRGNYGYTF. This chain joins TRBV5-1 and TRBJ1-2, with a possible D match to TRBD1 (6 bases). This CDR3 has 15 residues. Germline CDR1 is SGHRS and CDR2 is YFSETQ. The V end was cut by 4 bases, the J end by 2 bases, with 15 bases between.

The chain recombines TRBV5-6 with TRBJ1-5, with TRBD1 identical over 8 bases. CDR1 and CDR2 from the germline V gene are SGHDT and YYEEEE. The CDR3 consists of 17 residues. With 3 bases clipped from V and 0 bases from J, the junction kept 8 bases outside the gene matches. The CDR3, as DNA: TGTGCCAGCAGCTCGCGGACAGGGCCGTATAGCAATCAGCCCCAGCATTTT. Amino acids: CASSSRTGPYSNQPQHF.

The chain has TRBV2 and TRBJ1-1; D gene ambiguous. The germline V gene has CDR1 SNHLY and CDR2 FYNNEI. Trimming removed 3 bases at V and 1 base at J, with 6 bases between. This CDR3 has 13 amino acids. CDR3 sequence reads: CASSEYRNTEAFF. CDR3 bases: TGTGCCAGCAGTGAGTACAGGAACACTGAAGCTTTCTTT.

CDR3 in amino acids: CASSMTGGEQYF. CDR3 in DNA: TGTGCCAGCAGCATGACAGGGGGCGAGCAGTACTTC. The gene calls are TRBV11-3 and TRBJ2-7; 9 bases line up with TRBD1. The CDR3 is 12 amino acids. Germline V CDR1 and CDR2: SGHNT, YENEEA. With V trimmed by 5 bases and J by 6 bases, 2 bases remained unmatched.

This clone was observed a handful of times. This chain links TRBV5-3 with TRBJ1-2; TRBD1 aligns across 7 bases. TRBV5-3 is filed as an ORF, its function uncertain. The CDR3 is 16 amino acids. After removal of 0 bases from V and 2 bases from J, the junction contained 7 bases not matched to a gene. CDR3 sequence (DNA): TGTGCCAGAAGCTTGGCCGGGACAGCAGTAAACTATGGCTACACCTTC. This gives the protein CARSLAGTAVNYGYTF.

This sequence joins TRBV5-1 and TRBJ1-6, with D possibly TRBD1 on 5 matching bases. The V end lost 4 bases, the J end lost 7 bases, and 15 bases lay between the germline ends. Germline V gene lookup returns CDR1 SGHRS and CDR2 YFSETQ. This CDR3 region has 15 residues. The CDR3 loop is CASSETGVENSPLHF. The CDR3 DNA sequence: TGCGCCAGCAGCGAAACGGGGGTGGAGAATTCACCCCTCCACTTT.

The rearrangement uses TRBV28 and TRBJ2-1, with 10 positions matching TRBD1. Germline V gene sequence: CDR1 MDHEN, CDR2 SYDVKM. V trimming: 10 bases; J trimming: 6 bases; junction bases outside the gene matches: 6. The CDR3 contains 13 residues. In DNA, the CDR3 is TGTGCCACTATGGGACAGGGGTTCAATGAGCAGTTCTTC. It codes for CATMGQGFNEQFF.

This chain connects TRBV18 to TRBJ2-7, with 11 nucleotides matching TRBD1. CDR1 KGHSH and CDR2 LQKENI come from the germline V gene. The CDR3 length is 15 residues. After removal of 6 bases from V and 7 bases from J, the junction contained 11 bases not matched to a gene. DNA of the CDR3: TGTGCCAGCTCCCCCGGGACAGGGGGGTTGTGGGAGCAGTACTTC. This encodes CASSPGTGGLWEQYF.

CDR3: CASKLAGLGETQYF. Here the CDR3 DNA reads TGTGCCAGCAAACTAGCGGGTCTGGGGGAGACCCAGTACTTC. The chain employs TRBV27 and TRBJ2-5; the match to TRBD2 covers 9 bases. This CDR3 has 14 amino acids. CDR1 is MNHEY, CDR2 SMNVEV, per germline (reference sequence). The V segment lost 7 bases and the J segment 5 bases; nucleotides outside the gene matches: 8.

This clone was seen only a few times. V usage is TRBV7-9 and J usage is TRBJ1-1; D is unclear. Deletions cut 1 base from V and 0 bases from J, with 3 bases between. The CDR3 runs to 13 residues. The V gene's germline CDR1 is SEHNR and CDR2 FQNEAQ (reference sequence). This CDR3 is CASSLDMNTEAFF. CDR3 DNA sequence: TGTGCCAGCAGCTTAGATATGAACACTGAAGCTTTCTTT. Using reference TRBV7-9 and TRBJ1-1 for the parts outside the CDR3, the full variable domain is DTGVSQNPRHKITKRGQNVTFRCDPISEHNRLYWYRQTLGQGPEFLTYFQNEAQLEKSRLLSDRFSAERPKGSFSTLEIQRTEQGDSAMYLCASSLDMNTEAFFGQGTRLTVV.